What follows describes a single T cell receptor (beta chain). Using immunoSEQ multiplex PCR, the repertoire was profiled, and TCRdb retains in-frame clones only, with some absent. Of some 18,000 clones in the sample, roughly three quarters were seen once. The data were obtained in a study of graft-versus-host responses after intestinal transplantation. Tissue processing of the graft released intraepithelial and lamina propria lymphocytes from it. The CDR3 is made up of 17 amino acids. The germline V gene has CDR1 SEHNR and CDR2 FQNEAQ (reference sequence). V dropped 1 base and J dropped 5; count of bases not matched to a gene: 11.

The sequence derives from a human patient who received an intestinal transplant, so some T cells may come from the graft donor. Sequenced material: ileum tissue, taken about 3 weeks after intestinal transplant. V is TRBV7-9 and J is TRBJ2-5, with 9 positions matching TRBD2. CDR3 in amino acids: CASSLGIYSGGTETQYF. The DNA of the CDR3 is TGTGCCAGCAGCTTAGGAATTTATAGCGGGGGTACCGAGACCCAGTACTTC.